The entry that follows covers one T cell receptor (beta chain) sequence. This sample was included in a study of blood T cell repertoires in COVID-19. Libraries were prepared by immunoSEQ multiplex PCR; TCRdb keeps only in-frame clonotypes and omits some of them. The table includes 190,000 or so clones, 75% to 90% detected once. The J segment lost 3 bases and the V segment lost 1 base, leaving 16 bases of the junction unmatched. The CDR3 runs 19 residues. CDR1 and CDR2 from the germline V gene are SGHRS and YFSETQ. The source material was PBMCs or T cells enriched from blood (not recorded which). The chain is built from TRBV5-1 and TRBJ2-7; the match to TRBD2 covers 10 bases. The sequence derives from a woman aged 30 to 39 who had been exposed to COVID-19. The DNA of the CDR3 is TGCGCCAGCAGCTTGTCGGGGCTAGCGGGGGCCCGCGCGAACTACGAGCAGTACTTC. Translation gives CASSLSGLAGARANYEQYF.